These 26 T cell receptor beta chains were all obtained from the same sample, sequenced in a study of blood T cell repertoires in COVID-19. Libraries were prepared by immunoSEQ multiplex PCR; TCRdb keeps only in-frame clonotypes and omits some of them. Found here are some 330,000 clones, around 86% of them singletons; the top ten hold roughly 4%. Sequenced sample: PBMCs or T cells enriched from blood (not recorded which). Receptor source: a man aged 25-45 years who had recovered from COVID-19.

The chain is built from TRBV10-3 and TRBJ2-1, with no clear D. Germline V gene lookup returns CDR1 ENHRY and CDR2 SYGVKD. V was trimmed by 4 bases and J by 0 bases, leaving 10 bases between them. The CDR3 consists of 15 residues. The CDR3 is CAISVGSSSYNEQFF. DNA for the CDR3: TGTGCCATCAGTGTCGGGTCAAGCTCCTACAATGAGCAGTTCTTC.

The V gene is TRBV18, the J gene TRBJ1-6; 7 bases align to TRBD1. Trimming took 4 bases from V and 0 from J; bases not matched to a gene: 12. Germline CDR1 reads KGHSH; CDR2 reads LQKENI. The CDR3 has 19 amino acids. CDR3 in amino acids: CASSLDRVLYSSYNSPLHF. DNA of the CDR3: TGTGCCAGCTCACTCGACAGGGTTCTATATAGCTCCTATAATTCACCCCTCCACTTT.

CDR3 bases: TGTGCCAGCAGTGGTAGACTAGCGGGGGAGGCAGATACGCAGTATTTT. The encoded protein is CASSGRLAGEADTQYF. V and J are TRBV6-1 and TRBJ2-3; 12 nucleotides match TRBD2. Trimming took 4 bases from V and 4 from J; bases not matched to a gene: 6. This CDR3 is built from 16 residues. Germline CDR1 is MNHNS and CDR2 is SASEGT.

The chain couples TRBV4-1 to TRBJ2-1; 8 bases line up with TRBD2. V shed 5 bases and J 3 bases; nucleotides not matched to a gene: 6. This CDR3 is 15 amino acids long. Germline loops: CDR1 MGHRA, CDR2 YSYEKL. CDR3 amino acids: CASSSTGGGYNEQFF. In DNA form, the CDR3 reads TGCGCCAGCAGCTCCACCGGGGGGGGCTACAATGAGCAGTTCTTC.

The rearrangement links TRBV24-1 to TRBJ2-3; tentatively, D is TRBD1 (5 bases). The germline V gene encodes CDR1 KGHDR and CDR2 SFDVKD. V dropped 3 bases and J dropped 0 bases, with 15 bases sitting between them. The CDR3 length is 17 residues. The CDR3: CATSDQSPGPSTDTQYF. The CDR3 DNA is TGTGCCACCAGTGATCAATCACCAGGGCCGAGCACAGATACGCAGTATTTT.

This rearrangement joins TRBV2 to TRBJ1-4; tentatively, D is TRBD1 (6 bases). The CDR3 contains 14 residues. V shed 7 bases and J shed 6 bases, with 15 bases lying between them. The V gene's germline CDR1 is SNHLY and CDR2 FYNNEI. The CDR3 coding sequence is TGTGCCAGCAAGGCGGGGAGGGGGGATGAAAAACTGTTTTTT. Translated: CASKAGRGDEKLFF. Based on the CDR3 plus reference TRBV2 and TRBJ1-4, the full variable domain is EPEVTQTPSHQVTQMGQEVILRCVPISNHLYFYWYRQILGQKVEFLVSFYNNEISEKSEIFDDQFSVERPDGSNFTLKIRSTKLEDSAMYFCASKAGRGDEKLFFGSGTQLSVL.

The chain has TRBV19 and TRBJ1-2; no definite D call. CDR3 length: 15 amino acids. CDR1 and CDR2 from the germline V gene are LNHDA and SQIVND (reference sequence). With 3 bases removed from V and 4 bases from J, the gap between germline ends came to 15 bases. The CDR3 is CASSIDTRGSYGYTF. CDR3 DNA: TGTGCCAGTAGTATTGATACCCGGGGAAGCTATGGCTACACCTTC.

V gene TRBV6-6 combines with J gene TRBJ2-2, with 11 nucleotides matching TRBD2. The CDR3 is 16 residues long. V lost 5 bases, J lost 2 bases, and 4 bases stayed unmatched. CDR1 and CDR2 from the germline V gene are MNHNY and SVGAGI (reference sequence). For the CDR3, the DNA is TGTGCCAGCAGTCGACTAGCGGGGATTAACACCGGGGAGCTGTTTTTT. It is translated as CASSRLAGINTGELFF.

The rearrangement links TRBV9 to TRBJ2-1; 15 bases map to TRBD2. CDR1 and CDR2 (germline): SGDLS, YYNGEE. Germline trimming cut 4 bases from V and 4 bases from J; bases unmatched to any gene: 12. The CDR3 consists of 19 residues. The CDR3 loop is CASSLSGTSGGRGYNEQFF. The DNA of the CDR3 is TGTGCCAGCAGCCTCTCCGGGACTAGCGGGGGGCGGGGGTACAATGAGCAGTTCTTC.

This sequence joins TRBV7-6 and TRBJ2-7; maybe TRBD2 (5 bases). The V gene's germline CDR1 is SGHVS and CDR2 FNYEAQ. V gave up 4 bases and J gave up 3 bases, with 10 bases separating them. The CDR3 is 13 amino acids. The DNA for the CDR3 is TGTGCCAGCAGCTCCGGAGGTGGCTACGAGCAGTACTTC. Translation gives CASSSGGGYEQYF.

The chain is built from TRBV19 and TRBJ1-2; possibly TRBD1 for D (5 bases). V lost 7 bases and J lost 4, with 13 bases in between. This CDR3 contains 13 residues. From germline, CDR1 is LNHDA and CDR2 SQIVND (reference sequence). CDR3 residues: CASNIQGTYGYTF. The CDR3 coding sequence is TGTGCCAGTAACATCCAGGGAACCTATGGCTACACCTTC.

The V call is TRBV29-1, the J call TRBJ2-7; weak D call: TRBD2 (5 bases). CDR3 size: 13 residues. The germline V and J ends were trimmed by 3 bases and 6 bases, with 15 bases remaining between them. Germline V gene data show CDR1 as SQVTM and CDR2 as ANQGSEA. The CDR3: CSVESGDLSEQYF. The CDR3 nucleotides are TGCAGCGTTGAGAGCGGCGACCTTTCCGAGCAGTACTTC.

The chain combines TRBV18 with TRBJ1-5; 7 nucleotides line up with TRBD1. This CDR3 contains 16 residues. Germline CDR1 KGHSH, CDR2 LQKENI. J gave up 4 bases and V 4 bases, and 10 bases lay outside the gene matches. This CDR3 is CASSQSGQRPNQPQHF. The CDR3 DNA sequence: TGTGCCAGCTCACAATCGGGACAGAGACCTAATCAGCCCCAGCATTTT.

Here the CDR3 reads CASSFLAGVYEQYF. The DNA for the CDR3 is TGTGCCAGCAGCTTCCTAGCGGGAGTCTACGAGCAGTACTTC. V usage is TRBV11-2 and J usage is TRBJ2-7; 10 nucleotides agree with TRBD2. The trim removed 3 bases at V and 3 bases at J, leaving 2 bases unmatched. This CDR3 has 14 amino acids. In germline, CDR1 is SGHAT, CDR2 FQNNGV.

J is TRBJ1-6 and V is TRBV9; D gene ambiguous. The germline V gene has CDR1 SGDLS and CDR2 YYNGEE. Trimming pared 3 bases from V and 10 bases from J, leaving 11 bases between. The CDR3 contains 13 residues. CDR3 loop: CASSGGFQSPLHF. The DNA for the CDR3 is TGTGCCAGCAGCGGTGGTTTTCAGTCACCCCTCCACTTT.

The rearrangement joins TRBV4-2 to TRBJ1-5; D might be TRBD1 (6 bases). Trimming cost V 0 bases and J 7 bases, with 13 bases left between them. CDR1 LGHNA and CDR2 YNFKEQ come from the germline V gene. The length of the CDR3 is 15 residues. CDR3: CASSQEGRGAQPQHF. The DNA for the CDR3 is TGTGCCAGCAGCCAAGAGGGCAGGGGCGCCCAGCCCCAGCATTTT.

This chain joins TRBV24-1 and TRBJ2-7, with 8 bases fitting TRBD1. With V trimmed by 3 bases and J by 2 bases, 5 bases remained unmatched. This CDR3 has 15 residues. Germline CDR1 KGHDR, CDR2 SFDVKD. The CDR3 loop reads CATSDPDRAPYEQYF. The CDR3 nucleotides read TGTGCCACCAGTGATCCGGACAGGGCACCCTACGAGCAGTACTTC.

This clone came up once. V and J are TRBV18 and TRBJ2-5; 11 bases are shared with TRBD1. The junction had 8 bases not matched to a gene; V was cut back by 6 bases and J by 5 bases. Germline V gene sequence: CDR1 KGHSH, CDR2 LQKENI. The CDR3 extends over 15 amino acids. The CDR3: CASSPGTGGQETQYF. For the CDR3, the DNA is TGTGCCAGCTCGCCCGGGACAGGGGGACAGGAGACCCAGTACTTC. The variable domain in full, with the rest retrieved from reference TRBV18 and TRBJ2-5, is NAGVMQNPRHLVRRRGQEARLRCSPMKGHSHVYWYRQLPEEGLKFMVYLQKENIIDESGMPKERFSAEFPKEGPSILRIQQVVRGDSAAYFCASSPGTGGQETQYFGPGTRLLVL.

The V and J genes are TRBV18 and TRBJ1-6; 8 positions agree with TRBD1. Trimming took 2 bases from V and 0 from J; bases not matched to a gene: 6. This CDR3 comprises 18 residues. Per the germline V gene, CDR1 is KGHSH and CDR2 is LQKENI. The DNA of the CDR3 is TGTGCCAGCTCACCAGGACAGGGACAACACTCCTATAATTCACCCCTCCACTTT. It codes for CASSPGQGQHSYNSPLHF.

This clone was seen a single time. The chain joins TRBV6-4 to TRBJ2-2; D may be TRBD1 (5 bases). The germline CDR1 and CDR2 sequences are MRHNA and SNTAGT. The V and J ends lost 6 bases and 4 bases respectively, with 9 bases between them. There are 13 residues in the CDR3. In nucleotides, the CDR3 is TGTGCCAGCAGATCGCAGGGCACCGGGGAGCTGTTTTTT. Amino acid sequence: CASRSQGTGELFF.

The rearrangement uses TRBV4-1 and TRBJ1-4, with D tentatively TRBD1 (6 bases). This CDR3 has 15 amino acids. V gave up 0 bases and J gave up 8 bases, with 13 bases separating them. Germline assignment: CDR1 MGHRA and CDR2 YSYEKL. The CDR3 DNA reads TGCGCCAGCAGCCAAGATAGTGACAGGCACGAAAAACTGTTTTTT. Translation gives CASSQDSDRHEKLFF.

This rearrangement joins TRBV28 to TRBJ2-1, with TRBD2 matching over 13 bases. This CDR3 is 12 amino acids long. V trimming: 6 bases; J trimming: 15 bases; junction bases outside the gene matches: 5. The germline gives CDR1 MDHEN, CDR2 SYDVKM. The CDR3 DNA sequence: TGTGCCAGCAGGTCGACTAGCGGGGGGCCGTTCTTC. Protein: CASRSTSGGPFF.

CDR3 loop: CASSPGQGGSNEQFF. CDR3 DNA: TGTGCCAGCAGCCCGGGACAGGGAGGCTCCAATGAGCAGTTCTTC. The chain couples TRBV5-8 to TRBJ2-1; TRBD1 matches at 9 bases. With 4 bases clipped from V and 6 bases from J, the junction kept 8 bases outside the gene matches. The V gene's germline CDR1 is SGHTS and CDR2 YDEGEE. The CDR3 consists of 15 residues.

This sequence joins TRBV19 and TRBJ1-1; D may be TRBD1 (6 bases). V was cut by 3 bases and J by 1 base, with 21 bases left in between. CDR3 length: 18 residues. Germline-derived CDR1 and CDR2 are LNHDA and SQIVND (reference sequence). The CDR3, as DNA: TGTGCCAGTAGTATTCCCTTCGATTCAGGCAGGGGGAACACTGAAGCTTTCTTT. Translated, it gives CASSIPFDSGRGNTEAFF. Full variable domain (outside the CDR3, taken from reference TRBV19 and TRBJ1-1): DGGITQSPKYLFRKEGQNVTLSCEQNLNHDAMYWYRQDPGQGLRLIYYSQIVNDFQKGDIAEGYSVSREKKESFPLTVTSAQKNPTAFYLCASSIPFDSGRGNTEAFFGQGTRLTVV.

The chain recombines TRBV18 with TRBJ1-5; D is uncertain. V was shortened by 6 bases and J by 9 bases, with 12 bases between the two germline ends. CDR3 length equals 12 residues. From germline, CDR1 is KGHSH and CDR2 LQKENI. The CDR3 sequence is CASSSRSGPQHF. DNA for the CDR3: TGTGCCAGCTCCTCACGGTCGGGGCCCCAGCATTTT.

The rearrangement uses TRBV2 and TRBJ1-4, with D unclear. V was clipped by 11 bases and J by 4 bases, with 14 bases between them. The CDR3 runs to 13 residues. Germline CDR1 SNHLY, CDR2 FYNNEI. In DNA form, the CDR3 reads TGTGCCGGATGCTTCCAGGTTAATGAAAAACTGTTTTTT. This sequence encodes CAGCFQVNEKLFF.